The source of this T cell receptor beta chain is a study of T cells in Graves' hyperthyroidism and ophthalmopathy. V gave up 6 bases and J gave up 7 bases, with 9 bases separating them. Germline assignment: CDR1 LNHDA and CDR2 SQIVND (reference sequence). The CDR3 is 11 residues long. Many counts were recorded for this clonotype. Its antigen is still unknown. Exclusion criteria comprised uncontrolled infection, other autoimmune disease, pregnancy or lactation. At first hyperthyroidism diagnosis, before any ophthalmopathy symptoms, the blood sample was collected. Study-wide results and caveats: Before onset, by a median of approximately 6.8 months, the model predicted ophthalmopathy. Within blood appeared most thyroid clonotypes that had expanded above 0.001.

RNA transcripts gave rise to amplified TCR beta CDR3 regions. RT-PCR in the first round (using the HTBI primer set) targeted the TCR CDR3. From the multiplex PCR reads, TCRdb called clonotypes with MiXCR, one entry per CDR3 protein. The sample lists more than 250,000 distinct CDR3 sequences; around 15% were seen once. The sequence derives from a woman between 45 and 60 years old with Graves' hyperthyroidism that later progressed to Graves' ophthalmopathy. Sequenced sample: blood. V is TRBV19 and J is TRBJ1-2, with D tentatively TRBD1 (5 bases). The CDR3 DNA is TGTGCCAGTAGGACAGCGGGTGGCTACACCTTC. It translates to CASRTAGGYTF.